The 17 T cell receptor beta chains below all came from one sample that was sequenced in a study of blood T cell repertoires in COVID-19. TCRdb's copy holds only in-frame clones and misses some; the assay was immunoSEQ multiplex PCR. The repertoire holds 140,000 to 150,000 clones, roughly 81% seen once, with around 3.7% in the top ten. Input material: PBMCs or T cells enriched from blood (not recorded which). The receptors were gathered from a woman aged 45-60 years with acute COVID-19.

Comments on this clone: Other DNA sequences of this sample code for an identical CDR3. The V and J genes are TRBV20-1 and TRBJ2-7; D not certain. V was pared by 3 bases and J by 4 bases, with 7 bases between. CDR1 is DFQATT, CDR2 SNEGSKA, per germline (reference sequence). CDR3 length: 11 residues. In DNA form, the CDR3 reads TGCAGTGCTAGTGCAGGTTACGAGCAGTACTTC. It codes for CSASAGYEQYF.

About this clone itself: The junction does not match germline at one end; this may be a read error. J is TRBJ2-1 and V is TRBV5-5, with 7 bases that match TRBD2. The germline V gene encodes CDR1 SGHKS and CDR2 YYEKEE (reference sequence). The CDR3 loop spans 13 amino acids. The CDR3 bases are TGTGCCAGCAGCTTGGTTGGGGAGAAGCGGGAAATCTTC. This codes for CASSLVGEKREIF.

The J gene is TRBJ1-1, the V gene TRBV11-2; no clear D gene. The length of the CDR3 is 14 residues. From germline, CDR1 is SGHAT and CDR2 FQNNGV. V was cut by 4 bases and J by 5 bases, with 14 bases left in between. CDR3 amino acids: CASSSPGVGTEAFF. The CDR3 DNA reads as TGTGCCAGCAGCTCACCCGGGGTGGGTACTGAAGCTTTCTTT.

This clone was observed a handful of times. The chain recombines TRBV19 with TRBJ1-6, with D hard to call. Germline V gene sequence: CDR1 LNHDA, CDR2 SQIVND (reference sequence). V lost 5 bases and J 7 bases, leaving 9 bases between the germline ends. There are 13 residues in the CDR3. The CDR3 sequence: CASSEFSNSPLHF. The CDR3 region has the DNA TGTGCCAGTAGTGAGTTCTCCAATTCACCCCTCCACTTT.

This chain links TRBV4-1 with TRBJ1-1, with D perhaps matching TRBD1 (5 bases). V gave up 0 bases and J gave up 2 bases, with 10 bases separating them. CDR1 is MGHRA, CDR2 YSYEKL, per germline. The CDR3 totals 15 residues. This chain's CDR3 is CASSQERGRNTEAFF. Written as DNA, the CDR3 is TGCGCCAGCAGCCAAGAAAGGGGAAGAAACACTGAAGCTTTCTTT.

J is TRBJ2-1 and V is TRBV30; 7 positions match TRBD1. CDR1 is GTSNPN and CDR2 is SVGIG in the germline V gene (reference sequence). CDR3 size: 13 residues. V shed 3 bases and J 9 bases; nucleotides not matched to a gene: 8. The CDR3 sequence: CAWSHKGGLEQFF. The CDR3 DNA sequence: TGTGCCTGGAGCCATAAAGGGGGCCTTGAGCAGTTCTTC.

This chain connects TRBV24-1 to TRBJ2-3; TRBD2 matches 7 bases. Per germline, CDR1 KGHDR and CDR2 SFDVKD. J lost 4 bases, V lost 2 bases, and 5 bases had no gene match. The CDR3 extends over 15 amino acids. The CDR3 DNA reads as TGTGCCACCAGTGATTCCACACTAGCGCCAGATACGCAGTATTTT. It translates to CATSDSTLAPDTQYF.

The chain links TRBV9 to TRBJ2-5; 8 positions match TRBD2. Trimming removed 4 bases from V and 5 bases from J; junction bases left unmatched: 10. Germline values: CDR1 SGDLS, CDR2 YYNGEE. CDR3 length: 15 residues. In DNA form, the CDR3 reads TGTGCCAGCAGCTGGAGCGGGAGAGGTCTGGAGACCCAGTACTTC. This encodes CASSWSGRGLETQYF.

This clone turned up a few times. The V and J genes are TRBV21-1 and TRBJ1-1; TRBD1 reflects the table's D call only, with no check against the DNA. TRBV21-1 is a listed pseudogene. The CDR3 loop spans 16 amino acids. The CDR3 reads CASSNRGKERNTEAFF. The CDR3 nucleotides are TGTGCCAGCAGCAACAGGGGAAAGGAACGGAACACTGAAGCTTTCTTT.

The V call is TRBV2, the J call TRBJ1-2; TRBD1 aligns across 12 bases. The CDR3 totals 13 residues. Germline V gene data show CDR1 as SNHLY and CDR2 as FYNNEI. V was pared by 6 bases and J by 8 bases, with 4 bases of the junction left unmatched. CDR3 DNA: TGTGCCAGCAGGGGACAGGGGGCAGGAGGCTACACCTTC. Translated: CASRGQGAGGYTF.

The table lists this clone with a count of one. J is TRBJ2-1 and V is TRBV27; 10 nucleotides align to TRBD2. From germline, CDR1 is MNHEY and CDR2 SMNVEV (reference sequence). The CDR3 has 16 residues. Losses at the gene ends were 2 bases for V and 3 bases for J; bases not matched to a gene: 4. The CDR3 sequence is CASSLEREGYYNEQFF. In DNA form, the CDR3 reads TGTGCCAGCAGTTTAGAGCGGGAGGGTTACTACAATGAGCAGTTCTTC.

This clone was seen only once. The V gene is TRBV9, the J gene TRBJ2-3; 13 bases line up with TRBD2. Germline V gives CDR1 SGDLS, CDR2 YYNGEE. The CDR3 loop spans 16 amino acids. The trim removed 4 bases at V and 3 bases at J, leaving 5 bases unmatched. CDR3 DNA: TGTGCCAGCAGCACGACTAGCGGGAGGTCGACAGATACGCAGTATTTT. It translates to CASSTTSGRSTDTQYF.

The chain is built from TRBV5-4 and TRBJ2-1, with 14 bases identical to TRBD2. Trimming removed 4 bases from V and 7 bases from J; junction bases left unmatched: 1. Germline CDR1 and CDR2: SGHNT and YYREEE (reference sequence). The CDR3 totals 14 residues. Here the CDR3 DNA reads TGTGCCAGCAGCGGGACTAGCGGGAGTAATGAGCAGTTCTTC. This translates into CASSGTSGSNEQFF.

The V gene is TRBV11-2, the J gene TRBJ2-1; 16 bases agree with TRBD2. This CDR3 is 16 amino acids long. V trimming: 4 bases; J trimming: 10 bases; junction bases outside the gene matches: 7. CDR1 is SGHAT, CDR2 FQNNGV, per germline. Here the CDR3 reads CASSSNAGLAGGEQFF. The CDR3 DNA follows: TGTGCCAGCAGCTCTAACGCGGGACTAGCGGGAGGGGAGCAGTTCTTC.

The chain couples TRBV2 to TRBJ2-1; 12 bases agree with TRBD2. CDR1 is SNHLY and CDR2 is FYNNEI in the germline V gene. CDR3 length: 16 amino acids. The V segment lost 5 bases and the J segment 6 bases; nucleotides outside the gene matches: 8. CDR3 sequence: CASSRLAGGARNEQFF. As DNA, the CDR3 is TGTGCCAGCAGTCGTCTAGCGGGAGGGGCTCGCAATGAGCAGTTCTTC.

This chain joins TRBV9 and TRBJ2-2; 8 positions match TRBD1. The junction had 11 bases not matched to a gene; V was cut back by 2 bases and J by 2 bases. Germline V gene data show CDR1 as SGDLS and CDR2 as YYNGEE. The CDR3 length is 18 residues. CDR3 protein: CASSVAGTGALNTGELFF. The DNA for the CDR3 is TGTGCCAGCAGCGTCGCCGGGACAGGCGCCCTTAACACCGGGGAGCTGTTTTTT. The complete variable domain, with remaining parts taken from reference TRBV9 and TRBJ2-2, reads DSGVTQTPKHLITATGQRVTLRCSPRSGDLSVYWYQQSLDQGLQFLIQYYNGEERAKGNILERFSAQQFPDLHSELNLSSLELGDSALYFCASSVAGTGALNTGELFFGEGSRLTVL.

Remarks on this clone: Because the CDR3's place on the DNA is in doubt, the DNA is left out and the CDR3 is given as listed by TCRdb. The chain recombines TRBV7-8 with TRBJ1-1; no check of the table's D call, TRBD1, against the DNA was made. Germline-derived CDR1 and CDR2 are SGHVS and FQNEAQ. The CDR3 totals 21 residues, both ends included. The CDR3 sequence: CASSYDTEAFFGQGTRLEAFF.